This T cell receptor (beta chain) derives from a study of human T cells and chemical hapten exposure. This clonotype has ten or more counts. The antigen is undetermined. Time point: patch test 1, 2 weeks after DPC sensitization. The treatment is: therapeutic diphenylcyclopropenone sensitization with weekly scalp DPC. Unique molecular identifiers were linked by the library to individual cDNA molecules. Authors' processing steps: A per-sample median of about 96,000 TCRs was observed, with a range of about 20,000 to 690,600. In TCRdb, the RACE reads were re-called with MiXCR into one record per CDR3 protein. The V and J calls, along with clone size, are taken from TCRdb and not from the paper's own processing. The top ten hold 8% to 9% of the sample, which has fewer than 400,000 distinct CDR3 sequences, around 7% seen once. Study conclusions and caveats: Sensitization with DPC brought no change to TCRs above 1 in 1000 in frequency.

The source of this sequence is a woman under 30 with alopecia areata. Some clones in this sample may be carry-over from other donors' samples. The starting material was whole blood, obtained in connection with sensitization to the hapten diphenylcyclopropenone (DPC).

This CDR3 reads CASSFASLQETQYF. DNA of the CDR3: TGCGCCAGCAGCTTTGCTAGCCTCCAAGAGACCCAGTACTTC. The gene calls are TRBV5-1 and TRBJ2-5, with D perhaps TRBD2 (5 bases). CDR1 SGHRS and CDR2 YFSETQ come from the germline V gene. V lost 2 bases and J 1 base, leaving 9 bases between the germline ends. The CDR3 loop spans 14 amino acids.